A single sample gave rise to the 16 T cell receptor beta chains below, sequenced in a study of Graves' ophthalmopathy and Graves' hyperthyroidism. As the template, RNA transcripts were used to amplify TCR beta CDR3 regions. Second-round multiplex PCR came after a first-round RT-PCR that employed HTBI primers. TCRdb re-called the multiplex PCR reads through MiXCR, storing one row per CDR3 protein. The data hold about 220,000 distinct CDR3 sequences, with 20% to 25% observed a single time. Material for sequencing was peripheral blood. These receptors originate from a woman aged 45 to 65 with Graves' ophthalmopathy.

This chain's CDR3 is CASSPRTGRQETQYF. The CDR3 DNA reads TGTGCCAGCAGCCCCCGAACAGGGCGCCAAGAGACCCAGTACTTC. The chain couples TRBV9 to TRBJ2-5; a possible D gene is TRBD1 (6 bases). The germline CDR1 and CDR2 sequences are SGDLS and YYNGEE. This CDR3 has 15 amino acids. Trimming shortened V by 4 bases and J by 1 base, and 14 bases separated the two germline ends.

This clonotype was found a few times. The chain joins TRBV20-1 to TRBJ2-7; TRBD2 matches at 7 bases. The junction had 15 bases not matched to a gene; V was cut back by 2 bases and J by 2 bases. The CDR3 spans 17 residues. CDR1 and CDR2 from the germline V gene are DFQATT and SNEGSKA (reference sequence). The chain's CDR3 is CSARPLIGEGGTYEQYF. Here the CDR3 DNA reads TGCAGTGCTAGACCCCTAATAGGGGAGGGTGGTACCTACGAGCAGTACTTC.

This chain joins TRBV28 and TRBJ2-7; D gene ambiguous. Between the trimmed V and J ends, which lost 4 bases and 2 bases, there was a span of 9 bases. The CDR3 has 13 amino acids. CDR1 and CDR2 (germline): MDHEN, SYDVKM. The chain's CDR3 is CASSWGETYEQYF. CDR3 DNA: TGTGCCAGCAGTTGGGGTGAGACCTACGAGCAGTACTTC. Variable domain in full (rest from reference TRBV28 and TRBJ2-7): DVKVTQSSRYLVKRTGEKVFLECVQDMDHENMFWYRQDPGLGLRLIYFSYDVKMKEKGDIPEGYSVSREKKERFSLILESASTNQTSMYLCASSWGETYEQYFGPGTRLTVT.

This clonotype was picked up a small number of times. V gene TRBV12-3 or TRBV12-4 combines with J gene TRBJ1-2, with D perhaps matching TRBD1 (6 bases). Trimming pared 2 bases from V and 6 bases from J, leaving 16 bases between. This CDR3 comprises 15 residues. The CDR3, as DNA: TGTGCCAGCAGTTTAATGATGCAGGGGAAGAATGGCTACACCTTC. Protein sequence: CASSLMMQGKNGYTF.

The chain uses TRBV5-1 and TRBJ1-3, with D tentatively TRBD1 (6 bases). The V end lost 3 bases, the J end lost 8 bases, and 15 bases lay between the germline ends. The CDR3 totals 14 residues. Germline V gene lookup returns CDR1 SGHRS and CDR2 YFSETQ. CDR3 protein: CASSSGGTSDTIYF. The CDR3 bases are TGCGCCAGCAGCTCCGGGGGGACAAGCGACACCATATATTTT.

In its sample, this clonotype was seen many times. Here the CDR3 reads CASSLAGRPEAFF. The CDR3 DNA is TGTGCCAGCAGCTTAGCTGGTAGGCCTGAAGCTTTCTTT. The V gene is TRBV7-9, the J gene TRBJ1-1; D gene uncertain. Trimming stripped 0 bases from V and 6 bases from J, with 8 bases between. This CDR3 contains 13 residues. The germline CDR1 and CDR2 sequences are SEHNR and FQNEAQ (reference sequence).

The J gene is TRBJ1-5, the V gene TRBV24-1, with 8 bases fitting TRBD1. CDR1 is KGHDR, CDR2 SFDVKD, per germline. The CDR3 covers 15 residues. Germline trimming cut 4 bases from V and 6 bases from J; bases unmatched to any gene: 7. In DNA form, the CDR3 reads TGTGCCACCAGTGACGGTGGGACAGGAAGTCAGCCCCAGCATTTT. Translation gives CATSDGGTGSQPQHF.

At least ten counts were recorded for this clonotype. This rearrangement joins TRBV20-1 to TRBJ2-5, with D tentatively TRBD1 or TRBD2 (5 bases each). CDR1 is DFQATT, CDR2 SNEGSKA, per germline (reference sequence). Trimming pared 3 bases from V and 2 bases from J, leaving 10 bases between. This CDR3 has 13 residues. The CDR3 DNA sequence: TGCAGTGCTAGCCGAGGGGTTCAAGAGACCCAGTACTTC. Residues: CSASRGVQETQYF.

This clonotype was seen repeatedly, ten times or more. The gene calls are TRBV2 and TRBJ1-5; no clear D gene. Trimming took off 4 bases at V and 5 bases at J, with 15 bases between the two ends. CDR3 length: 15 residues. The germline CDR1 and CDR2 sequences are SNHLY and FYNNEI. This CDR3 reads CASSAPGFGYQPQHF. CDR3 sequence (DNA): TGTGCCAGCAGTGCCCCAGGATTCGGATATCAGCCCCAGCATTTT.

This chain uses TRBV15 with TRBJ1-5; D is unresolved. Trimming left V 0 bases short and J 5 bases short, with 5 bases between. This CDR3 spans 13 amino acids. Germline V gene lookup returns CDR1 LNHNV and CDR2 YYDKDF (reference sequence). The CDR3 region is CATSRDWDQPQHF. DNA for the CDR3: TGTGCCACCAGCAGAGATTGGGATCAGCCCCAGCATTTT.

This clonotype appeared many times. The V call is TRBV6-5, the J call TRBJ2-7; maybe TRBD2 (5 bases). The germline V and J ends were trimmed by 4 bases and 2 bases, with 15 bases remaining between them. This CDR3 has 15 residues. Germline lookup yields CDR1 MNHEY and CDR2 SVGAGI. CDR3 nucleotides: TGTGCCAGCAGTTCTGTCGGGGAAGGAGCCTACGAGCAGTACTTC. It is translated as CASSSVGEGAYEQYF.

This clonotype was observed at least ten times. This chain uses TRBV4-1 with TRBJ2-7, with D possibly TRBD1 on 5 matching bases. The germline V gene encodes CDR1 MGHRA and CDR2 YSYEKL. V lost 2 bases to trimming and J lost 3 bases, with 14 bases between them. The CDR3 runs 15 residues. The CDR3 coding sequence is TGCGCCAGCAGCCAATCCTTAGGGGCTATCTACGAGCAGTACTTC. It specifies CASSQSLGAIYEQYF.

The rearrangement uses TRBV12-3 or TRBV12-4 and TRBJ1-2; 7 bases line up with TRBD1. This CDR3 region has 13 residues. V lost 6 bases and J lost 4; bases outside the gene matches: 5. The CDR3 is CASRTGVSYGYTF. As DNA, the CDR3 is TGTGCCAGCAGAACAGGGGTTTCCTATGGCTACACCTTC.

This clonotype was observed many times. V and J are TRBV14 and TRBJ1-1; D ambiguous. Germline CDR1 is SGHDN and CDR2 is FVKESK. CDR3 length: 11 residues. The V end lost 4 bases, the J end lost 7 bases, and 7 bases lay between the germline ends. In nucleotides, the CDR3 is TGTGCCAGCAGCCGACTGGGTGAAGCTTTCTTT. Translating gives CASSRLGEAFF.

Many counts were recorded for this clonotype. The J gene is TRBJ1-6, the V gene TRBV6-1, with 10 bases identical to TRBD1. Trimming removed 6 bases from V and 10 bases from J; junction bases left unmatched: 9. CDR3 length equals 15 residues. CDR1 is MNHNS and CDR2 is SASEGT in the germline V gene. The CDR3 DNA sequence: TGTGCCAGCAGGGGAGACAGGGGGCTGAGGTCACCCCTCCACTTT. Its translation is CASRGDRGLRSPLHF.

This clonotype came up many times. For the CDR3, the DNA is TGCAGTGCTAACCGGGACTTCTACGAGCAGTACTTC. As protein: CSANRDFYEQYF. The chain carries TRBV20-1 and TRBJ2-7; D might be TRBD2 (6 bases). The CDR3 is 12 residues long. Germline lookup yields CDR1 DFQATT and CDR2 SNEGSKA (reference sequence). Trimming pared 4 bases from V and 3 bases from J, leaving 10 bases between.